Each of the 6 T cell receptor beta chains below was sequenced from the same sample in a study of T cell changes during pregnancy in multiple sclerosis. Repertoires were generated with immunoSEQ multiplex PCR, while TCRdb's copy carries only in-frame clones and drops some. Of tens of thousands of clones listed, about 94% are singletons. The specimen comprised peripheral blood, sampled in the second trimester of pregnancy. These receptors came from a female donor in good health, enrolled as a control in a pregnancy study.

DNA of the CDR3: TGCGCCAGCAGCCAGCGGGAAGAGACCCAGTACTTC. Protein: CASSQREETQYF. The chain has TRBV10-1 and TRBJ2-5, with a weak D call TRBD2 (6 bases). Trimming pared 6 bases from V and 3 bases from J, leaving 8 bases between. There are 12 residues in the CDR3. Germline values: CDR1 WNHNN, CDR2 SYGVQD (reference sequence).

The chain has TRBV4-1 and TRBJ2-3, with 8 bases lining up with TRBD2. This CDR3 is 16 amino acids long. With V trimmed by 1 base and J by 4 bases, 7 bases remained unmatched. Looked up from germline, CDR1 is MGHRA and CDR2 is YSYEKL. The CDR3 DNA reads TGCGCCAGCAGCCAAGTGCGGGGGGACGGGTCAGATACGCAGTATTTT. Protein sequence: CASSQVRGDGSDTQYF.

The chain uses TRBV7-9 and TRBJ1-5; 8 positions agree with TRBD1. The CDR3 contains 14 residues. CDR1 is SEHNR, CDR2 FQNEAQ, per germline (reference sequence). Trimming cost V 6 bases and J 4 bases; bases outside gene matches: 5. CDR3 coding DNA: TGTGCCAGCAGTTCAGGGGGCCAGAATCAGCCCCAGCATTTT. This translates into CASSSGGQNQPQHF.

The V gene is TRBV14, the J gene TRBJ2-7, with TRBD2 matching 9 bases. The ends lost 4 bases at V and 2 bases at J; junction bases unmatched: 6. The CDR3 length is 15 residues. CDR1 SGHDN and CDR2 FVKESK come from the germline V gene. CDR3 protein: CASSPRAGGPYEQYF. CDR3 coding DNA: TGTGCCAGCAGCCCTCGGGCGGGGGGGCCCTACGAGCAGTACTTC.

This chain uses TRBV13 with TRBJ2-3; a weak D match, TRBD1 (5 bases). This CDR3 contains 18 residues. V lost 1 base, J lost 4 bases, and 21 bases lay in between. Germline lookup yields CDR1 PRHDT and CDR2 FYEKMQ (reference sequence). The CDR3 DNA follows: TGTGCCAGCAGCTTAGCAGGGAACGCTGGTGGGGTCCCAGATACGCAGTATTTT. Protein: CASSLAGNAGGVPDTQYF. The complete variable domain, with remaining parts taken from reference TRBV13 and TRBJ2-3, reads AAGVIQSPRHLIKEKRETATLKCYPIPRHDTVYWYQQGPGQDPQFLISFYEKMQSDKGSIPDRFSAQQFSDYHSELNMSSLELGDSALYFCASSLAGNAGGVPDTQYFGPGTRLTVL.

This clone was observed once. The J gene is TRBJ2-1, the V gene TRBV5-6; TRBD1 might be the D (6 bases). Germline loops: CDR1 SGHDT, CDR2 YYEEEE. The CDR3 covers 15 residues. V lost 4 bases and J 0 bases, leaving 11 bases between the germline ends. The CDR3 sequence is CASSPAGVSYNEQFF. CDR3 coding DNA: TGTGCCAGCAGCCCGGCAGGGGTCTCCTACAATGAGCAGTTCTTC.